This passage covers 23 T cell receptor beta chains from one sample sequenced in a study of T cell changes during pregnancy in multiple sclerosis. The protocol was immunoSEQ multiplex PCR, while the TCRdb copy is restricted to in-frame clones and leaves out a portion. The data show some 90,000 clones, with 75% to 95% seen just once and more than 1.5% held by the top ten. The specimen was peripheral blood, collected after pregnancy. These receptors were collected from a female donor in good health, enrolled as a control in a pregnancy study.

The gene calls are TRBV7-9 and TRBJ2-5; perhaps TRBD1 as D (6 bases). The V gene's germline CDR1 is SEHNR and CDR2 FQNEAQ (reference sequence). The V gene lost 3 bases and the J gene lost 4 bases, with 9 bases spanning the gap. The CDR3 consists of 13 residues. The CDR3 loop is CASSFTGIETQYF. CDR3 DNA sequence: TGTGCCAGCAGCTTTACAGGGATAGAGACCCAGTACTTC.

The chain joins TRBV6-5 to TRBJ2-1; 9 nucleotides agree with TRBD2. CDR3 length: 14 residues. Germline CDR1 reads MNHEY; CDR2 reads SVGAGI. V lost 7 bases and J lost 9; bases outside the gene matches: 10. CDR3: CASISGGPFFEQFF. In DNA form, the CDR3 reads TGTGCCAGCATAAGCGGGGGGCCCTTTTTTGAGCAGTTCTTC.

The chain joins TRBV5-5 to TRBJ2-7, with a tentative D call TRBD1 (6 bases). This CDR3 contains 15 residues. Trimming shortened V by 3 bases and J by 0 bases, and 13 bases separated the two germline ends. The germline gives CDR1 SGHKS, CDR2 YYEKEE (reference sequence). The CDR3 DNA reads TGTGCCAGCAGCTCTAGTTTCAGGGGCTCCTACGAGCAGTACTTC. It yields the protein CASSSSFRGSYEQYF.

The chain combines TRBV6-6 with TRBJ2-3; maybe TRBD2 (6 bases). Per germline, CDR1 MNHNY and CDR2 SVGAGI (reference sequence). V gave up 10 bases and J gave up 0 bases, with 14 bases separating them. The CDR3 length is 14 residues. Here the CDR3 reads CATIRGTSTDTQYF. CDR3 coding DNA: TGTGCCACTATTCGTGGGACTAGCACAGATACGCAGTATTTT.

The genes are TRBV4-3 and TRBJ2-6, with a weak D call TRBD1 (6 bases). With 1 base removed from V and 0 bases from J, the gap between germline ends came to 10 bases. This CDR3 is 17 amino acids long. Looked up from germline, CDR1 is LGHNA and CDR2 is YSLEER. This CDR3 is CASSQGSQGSGANVLTF. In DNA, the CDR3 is TGCGCCAGCAGCCAAGGCTCACAGGGCTCTGGGGCCAACGTCCTGACTTTC.

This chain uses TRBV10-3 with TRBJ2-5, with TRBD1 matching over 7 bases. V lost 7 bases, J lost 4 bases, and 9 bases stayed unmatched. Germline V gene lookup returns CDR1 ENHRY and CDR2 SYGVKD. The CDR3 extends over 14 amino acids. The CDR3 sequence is CAIKSTGKAETQYF. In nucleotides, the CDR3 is TGTGCCATCAAGTCGACAGGGAAGGCAGAGACCCAGTACTTC.

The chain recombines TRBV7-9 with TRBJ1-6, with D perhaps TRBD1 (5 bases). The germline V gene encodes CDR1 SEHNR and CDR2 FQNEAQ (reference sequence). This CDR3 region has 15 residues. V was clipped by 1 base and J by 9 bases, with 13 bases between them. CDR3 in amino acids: CASSLGGRGSSPLHF. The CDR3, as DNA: TGTGCCAGCAGCTTAGGGGGGAGGGGAAGTTCACCCCTCCACTTT.

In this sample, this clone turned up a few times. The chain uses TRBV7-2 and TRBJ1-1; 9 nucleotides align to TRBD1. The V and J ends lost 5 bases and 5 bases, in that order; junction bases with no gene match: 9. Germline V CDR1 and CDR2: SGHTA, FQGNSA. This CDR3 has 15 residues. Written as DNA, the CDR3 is TGTGCCAGCAGCCAGACCAGGACAGGGGAGACTGAAGCTTTCTTT. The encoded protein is CASSQTRTGETEAFF.

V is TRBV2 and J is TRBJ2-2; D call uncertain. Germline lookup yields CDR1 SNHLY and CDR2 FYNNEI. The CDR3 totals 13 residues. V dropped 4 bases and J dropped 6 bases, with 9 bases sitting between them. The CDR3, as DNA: TGTGCCAGCAGTGCTCAGCGTCCCGGGGAGCTGTTTTTT. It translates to CASSAQRPGELFF.

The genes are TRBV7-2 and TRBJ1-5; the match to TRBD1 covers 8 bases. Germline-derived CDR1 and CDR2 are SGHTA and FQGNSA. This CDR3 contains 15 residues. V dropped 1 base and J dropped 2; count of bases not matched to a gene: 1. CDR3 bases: TGTGCCAGCAGCTTAGGGGGACAGGGCAATCAGCCCCAGCATTTT. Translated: CASSLGGQGNQPQHF.

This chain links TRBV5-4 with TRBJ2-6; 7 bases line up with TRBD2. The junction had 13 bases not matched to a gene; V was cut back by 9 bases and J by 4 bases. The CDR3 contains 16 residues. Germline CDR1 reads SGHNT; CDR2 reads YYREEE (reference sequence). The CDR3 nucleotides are TGTGCCACCTTCATTGTCGGGGGGTCGGGGGCCAACGTCCTGACTTTC. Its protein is CATFIVGGSGANVLTF.

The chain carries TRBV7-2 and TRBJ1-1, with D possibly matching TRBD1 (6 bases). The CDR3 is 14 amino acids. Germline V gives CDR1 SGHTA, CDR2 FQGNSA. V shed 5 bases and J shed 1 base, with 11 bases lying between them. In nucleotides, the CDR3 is TGTGCCAGCAGCCCGACAGGATCGAACACTGAAGCTTTCTTT. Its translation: CASSPTGSNTEAFF. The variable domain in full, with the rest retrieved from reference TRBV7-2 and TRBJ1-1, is GAGVSQSPSNKVTEKGKDVELRCDPISGHTALYWYRQSLGQGLEFLIYFQGNSAPDKSGLPSDRFSAERTGGSVSTLTIQRTQQEDSAVYLCASSPTGSNTEAFFGQGTRLTVV.

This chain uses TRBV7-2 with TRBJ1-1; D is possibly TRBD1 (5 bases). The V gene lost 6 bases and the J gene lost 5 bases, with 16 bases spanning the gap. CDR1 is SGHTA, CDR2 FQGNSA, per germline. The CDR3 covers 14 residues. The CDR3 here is CASSNRNRGTEAFF. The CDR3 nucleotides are TGTGCCAGCAGTAACAGGAACCGGGGGACTGAAGCTTTCTTT.

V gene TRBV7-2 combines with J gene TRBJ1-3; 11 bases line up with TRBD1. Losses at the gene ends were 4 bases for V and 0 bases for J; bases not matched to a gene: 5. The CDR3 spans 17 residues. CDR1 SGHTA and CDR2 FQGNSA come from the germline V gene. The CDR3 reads CASSSGTGGFSGNTIYF. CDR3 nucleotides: TGTGCCAGCAGCTCCGGGACAGGGGGATTCTCTGGAAACACCATATATTTT.

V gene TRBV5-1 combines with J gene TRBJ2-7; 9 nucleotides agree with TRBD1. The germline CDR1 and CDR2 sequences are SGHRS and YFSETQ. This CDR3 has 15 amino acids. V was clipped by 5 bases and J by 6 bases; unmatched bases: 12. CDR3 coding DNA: TGCGCCAGCAGTCCGCAATCCGGGACAGGGCCCGAGCAGTACTTC. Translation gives CASSPQSGTGPEQYF.

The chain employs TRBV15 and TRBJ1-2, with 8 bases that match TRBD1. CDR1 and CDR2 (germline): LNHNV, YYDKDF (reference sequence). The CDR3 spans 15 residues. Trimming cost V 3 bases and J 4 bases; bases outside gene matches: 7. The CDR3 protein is CATSRPGQESYGYTF. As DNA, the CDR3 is TGTGCCACCAGCAGGCCGGGACAGGAGAGCTATGGCTACACCTTC.

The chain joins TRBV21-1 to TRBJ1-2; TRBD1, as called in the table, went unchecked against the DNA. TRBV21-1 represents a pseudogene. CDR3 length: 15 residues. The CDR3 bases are TGTGCCAGCAGCAAACTAGGACAGAAAGTGGATGGCTACACCTTC. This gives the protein CASSKLGQKVDGYTF.

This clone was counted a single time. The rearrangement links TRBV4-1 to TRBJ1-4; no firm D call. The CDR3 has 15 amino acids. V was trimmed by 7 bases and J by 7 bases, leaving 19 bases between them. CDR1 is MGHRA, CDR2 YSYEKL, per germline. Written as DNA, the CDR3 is TGCGCCAGCACGCACGGTGCCGATGTGTTTGAAAAACTGTTTTTT. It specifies CASTHGADVFEKLFF.

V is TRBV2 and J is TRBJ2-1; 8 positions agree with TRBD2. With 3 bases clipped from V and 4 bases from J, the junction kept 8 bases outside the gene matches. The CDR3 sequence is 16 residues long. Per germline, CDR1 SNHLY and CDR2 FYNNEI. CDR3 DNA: TGTGCCAGCAGTGATCCGCGGGGGGCAGGGTACAATGAGCAGTTCTTC. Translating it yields CASSDPRGAGYNEQFF.

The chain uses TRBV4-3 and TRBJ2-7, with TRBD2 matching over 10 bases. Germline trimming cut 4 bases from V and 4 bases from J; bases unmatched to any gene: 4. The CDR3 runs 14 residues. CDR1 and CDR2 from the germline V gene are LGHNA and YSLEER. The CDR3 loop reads CASSRGSGGYEQYF. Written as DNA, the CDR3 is TGCGCCAGCAGCCGCGGTAGCGGGGGGTACGAGCAGTACTTC.

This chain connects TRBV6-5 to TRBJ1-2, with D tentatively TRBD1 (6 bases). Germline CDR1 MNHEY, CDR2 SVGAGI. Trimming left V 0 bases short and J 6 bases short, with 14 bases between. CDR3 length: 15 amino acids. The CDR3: CASSYSSRGMDGYTF. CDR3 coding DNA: TGTGCCAGCAGTTACTCATCCAGGGGTATGGATGGCTACACCTTC.

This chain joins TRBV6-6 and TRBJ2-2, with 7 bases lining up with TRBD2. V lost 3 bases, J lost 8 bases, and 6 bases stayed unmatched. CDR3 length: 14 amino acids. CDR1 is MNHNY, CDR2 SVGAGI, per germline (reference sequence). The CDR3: CASSYVGGGGELFF. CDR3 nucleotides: TGTGCCAGCAGTTATGTTGGGGGAGGGGGGGAGCTGTTTTTT.

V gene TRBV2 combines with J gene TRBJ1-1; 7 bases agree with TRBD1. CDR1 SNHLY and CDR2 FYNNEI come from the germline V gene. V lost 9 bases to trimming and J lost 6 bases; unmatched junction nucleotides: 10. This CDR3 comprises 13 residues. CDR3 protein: CASSRTGRPEAFF. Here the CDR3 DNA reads TGTGCCAGTTCGAGGACAGGACGCCCTGAAGCTTTCTTT.